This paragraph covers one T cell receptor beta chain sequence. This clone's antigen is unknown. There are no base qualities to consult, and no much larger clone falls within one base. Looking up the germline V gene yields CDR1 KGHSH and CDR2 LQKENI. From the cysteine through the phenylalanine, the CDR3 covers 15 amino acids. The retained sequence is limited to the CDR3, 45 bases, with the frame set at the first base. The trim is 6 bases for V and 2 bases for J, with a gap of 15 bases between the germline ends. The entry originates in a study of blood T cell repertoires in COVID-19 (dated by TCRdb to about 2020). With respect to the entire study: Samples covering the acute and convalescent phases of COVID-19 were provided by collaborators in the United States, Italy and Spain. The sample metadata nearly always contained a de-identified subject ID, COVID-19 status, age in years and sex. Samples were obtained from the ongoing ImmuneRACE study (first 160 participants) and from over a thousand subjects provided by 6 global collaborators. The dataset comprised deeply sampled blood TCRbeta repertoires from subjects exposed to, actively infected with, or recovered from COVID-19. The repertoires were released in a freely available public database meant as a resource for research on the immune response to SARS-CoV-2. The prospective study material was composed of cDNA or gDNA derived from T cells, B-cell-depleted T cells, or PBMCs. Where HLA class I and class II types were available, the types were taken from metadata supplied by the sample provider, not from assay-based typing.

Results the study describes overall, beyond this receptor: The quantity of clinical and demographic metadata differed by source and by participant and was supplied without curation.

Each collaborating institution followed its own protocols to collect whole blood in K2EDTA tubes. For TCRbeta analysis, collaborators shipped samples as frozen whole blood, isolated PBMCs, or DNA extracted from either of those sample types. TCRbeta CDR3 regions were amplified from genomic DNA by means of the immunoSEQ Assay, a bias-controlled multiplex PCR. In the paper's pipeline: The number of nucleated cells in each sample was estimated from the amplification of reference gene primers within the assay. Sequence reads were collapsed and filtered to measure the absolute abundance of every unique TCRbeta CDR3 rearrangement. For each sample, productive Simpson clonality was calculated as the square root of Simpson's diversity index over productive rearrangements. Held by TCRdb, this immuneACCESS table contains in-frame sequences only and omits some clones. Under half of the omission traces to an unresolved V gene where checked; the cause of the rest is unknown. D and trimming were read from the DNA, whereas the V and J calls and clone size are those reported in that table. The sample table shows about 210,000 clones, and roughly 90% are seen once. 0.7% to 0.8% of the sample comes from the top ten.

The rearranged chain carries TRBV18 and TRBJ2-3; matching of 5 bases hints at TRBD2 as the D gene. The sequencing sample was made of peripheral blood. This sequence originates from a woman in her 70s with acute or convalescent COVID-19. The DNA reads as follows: TGTGCCAGCTCCCCCCTCGCTAGCTTCACAGATACGCAGTATTTT. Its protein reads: CASSPLASFTDTQYF.